The 15 T cell receptor beta chains below come from one sample, sequenced in a study of cytomegalovirus exposure and HLA in healthy donors. Vbeta (60) and Jbeta (13) primers were used in the PCR. Clones were sequenced by immunoSEQ multiplex PCR, and TCRdb holds only the in-frame ones, with some missing. Seen in this sample are about 51,000 clones; the ten most common clones hold 25% to 30%. The sequenced sample was PBMCs. The receptors were sampled from a man aged 40-55 years in good health and CMV-seropositive.

The V call is TRBV5-4, the J call TRBJ1-1; maybe TRBD1 (5 bases). Deletions cut 4 bases from V and 6 bases from J, with 10 bases between. The CDR3 runs to 12 residues. Per the germline V gene, CDR1 is SGHNT and CDR2 is YYREEE (reference sequence). CDR3 sequence (DNA): TGTGCCAGCAGCCAACAGGATTCTGAAGCTTTCTTT. It encodes CASSQQDSEAFF.

The V gene is TRBV19, the J gene TRBJ2-7; D gene unclear. The CDR3 loop spans 15 amino acids. CDR1 LNHDA and CDR2 SQIVND come from the germline V gene (reference sequence). V dropped 6 bases and J dropped 2 bases, with 17 bases sitting between them. DNA of the CDR3: TGTGCCAGTAGCCCCCGGAGCTCGTTGGCCTACGAGCAGTACTTC. This codes for CASSPRSSLAYEQYF.

V and J are TRBV14 and TRBJ1-3; D ambiguous. Germline values: CDR1 SGHDN, CDR2 FVKESK. Trimming took off 4 bases at V and 4 bases at J, with 11 bases between the two ends. This CDR3 spans 14 amino acids. CDR3 nucleotide sequence: TGTGCCAGCAGCCCTACCCATCGCGGAAACACCATATATTTT. It specifies CASSPTHRGNTIYF.

V usage is TRBV9 and J usage is TRBJ2-2; D not resolved. The germline V gene encodes CDR1 SGDLS and CDR2 YYNGEE. The CDR3 runs to 12 residues. Trimming shortened V by 2 bases and J by 5 bases, and 4 bases separated the two germline ends. The CDR3 reads CASSVTTGELFF. In DNA form, the CDR3 reads TGTGCCAGCAGCGTCACTACCGGGGAGCTGTTTTTT.

The rearrangement joins TRBV29-1 to TRBJ2-1; D ambiguous. Germline lookup yields CDR1 SQVTM and CDR2 ANQGSEA. The CDR3 contains 13 residues. V was clipped by 4 bases and J by 5 bases, with 12 bases between them. CDR3 protein: CSVAMTPNNEQFF. The CDR3, as DNA: TGCAGCGTTGCCATGACACCGAACAATGAGCAGTTCTTC.

The chain joins TRBV14 to TRBJ2-7, with TRBD2 matching 8 bases. Germline-derived CDR1 and CDR2 are SGHDN and FVKESK. The junction had 4 bases not matched to a gene; V was cut back by 1 base and J by 2 bases. This CDR3 is 15 amino acids long. The CDR3 reads CASSQGLSGAYEQYF. The CDR3 DNA sequence: TGTGCCAGCAGCCAAGGTCTTAGCGGGGCCTACGAGCAGTACTTC.

J is TRBJ1-4 and V is TRBV7-6; the D gene is possibly TRBD1 (6 bases). From germline, CDR1 is SGHVS and CDR2 FNYEAQ. The CDR3 has 16 amino acids. Between the trimmed V and J ends, which lost 0 bases and 4 bases, there was a span of 12 bases. CDR3 DNA: TGTGCCAGCAGCTTAGCCCATGGACAGTATAATGAAAAACTGTTTTTT. It specifies CASSLAHGQYNEKLFF. The full variable domain, in which reference TRBV7-6 and TRBJ1-4 provide the parts outside the CDR3, is GAGVSQSPRYKVTKRGQDVALRCDPISGHVSLYWYRQALGQGPEFLTYFNYEAQQDKSGLPNDRFSAERPEGSISTLTIQRTEQRDSAMYRCASSLAHGQYNEKLFFGSGTQLSVL.

Details on this clone: The germline gene is not matched at one end of the junction; a read error may be the cause. The rearrangement uses TRBV6-1 and TRBJ1-6; D is perhaps TRBD1 (6 bases). Germline CDR1 MNHNS, CDR2 SASEGT. This CDR3 is 15 amino acids long. CDR3 sequence reads: CAGSESQGGNSPLHF. CDR3 sequence (DNA): TGTGCCGGCAGTGAATCACAGGGTGGGAATTCACCCCTCCACTTT.

This rearrangement joins TRBV19 to TRBJ2-7, with 8 bases fitting TRBD2. Losses at the gene ends were 5 bases for V and 4 bases for J; bases not matched to a gene: 7. CDR1 is LNHDA and CDR2 is SQIVND in the germline V gene (reference sequence). CDR3 length: 14 amino acids. The DNA of the CDR3 is TGTGCCAGTAGTGCCGCGGGGGGTCCTTACGAGCAGTACTTC. Its translation is CASSAAGGPYEQYF.

The chain employs TRBV20-1 and TRBJ1-1; tentatively, D is TRBD1 (5 bases). The V and J ends lost 3 bases and 7 bases respectively, with 9 bases between them. The germline CDR1 and CDR2 sequences are DFQATT and SNEGSKA (reference sequence). The CDR3 has 11 amino acids. For the CDR3, the DNA is TGCAGTGCTAGTCCGGGGGTTGAAGCTTTCTTT. Protein sequence: CSASPGVEAFF.

The chain has TRBV6-5 and TRBJ1-3; D is unclear. CDR3 length equals 16 residues. Looked up from germline, CDR1 is MNHEY and CDR2 is SVGAGI. Trimming took off 0 bases at V and 0 bases at J, with 9 bases between the two ends. In DNA form, the CDR3 reads TGTGCCAGCAGTTACTCCACGTCCGGCTCTGGAAACACCATATATTTT. It is translated as CASSYSTSGSGNTIYF.

V usage is TRBV12-5 and J usage is TRBJ1-5; D possibly corresponds to TRBD1 (5 bases). CDR1 and CDR2 (germline): LGHNT, FRNRAP. This CDR3 spans 16 amino acids. V was shortened by 5 bases and J by 4 bases, with 18 bases between the two germline ends. CDR3 nucleotide sequence: TGTGCTAGTGGTGCCCGCGACAGCTTAGGAAATCAGCCCCAGCATTTT. This codes for CASGARDSLGNQPQHF.

As DNA, the CDR3 is TGTGCCAGCAGCGCTGGACAGGGACCCGAGCAGTACTTC. Its protein product is CASSAGQGPEQYF. The chain is built from TRBV9 and TRBJ2-7; 8 nucleotides line up with TRBD1. The CDR3 contains 13 residues. From germline, CDR1 is SGDLS and CDR2 YYNGEE. After removal of 3 bases from V and 6 bases from J, the junction contained 5 bases not matched to a gene. Supplemented by reference TRBV9 and TRBJ2-7, the full variable domain reads DSGVTQTPKHLITATGQRVTLRCSPRSGDLSVYWYQQSLDQGLQFLIQYYNGEERAKGNILERFSAQQFPDLHSELNLSSLELGDSALYFCASSAGQGPEQYFGPGTRLTVT.

The gene calls are TRBV19 and TRBJ1-2; 9 positions agree with TRBD1. This CDR3 is built from 14 residues. V lost 5 bases and J lost 0; bases outside the gene matches: 1. Germline V gene sequence: CDR1 LNHDA, CDR2 SQIVND (reference sequence). CDR3 in amino acids: CASSGDRANYGYTF. For the CDR3, the DNA is TGTGCCAGTAGTGGGGACAGGGCTAACTATGGCTACACCTTC.

The chain links TRBV7-3 to TRBJ1-1, with D hard to call. Trimming removed 5 bases at V and 4 bases at J, with 14 bases between. The CDR3 spans 14 residues. Germline V gene lookup returns CDR1 SGHTA and CDR2 FQGTGA. CDR3 protein: CASSPTGEGTEAFF. CDR3 sequence (DNA): TGTGCCAGCAGCCCAACTGGGGAGGGCACTGAAGCTTTCTTT.